The 5 T cell receptor beta chains listed next were all sequenced from one sample in a study of human T cells and chemical hapten exposure. Time point in this sample: patch test 2, 6 weeks after DPC sensitization. Specified treatment: therapeutic diphenylcyclopropenone sensitization with weekly scalp DPC. TCRdb re-analysed the RACE reads in MiXCR, keeping a single row per CDR3 protein. This sample carries about 350,000 distinct CDR3 sequences, about 6.9% of them seen once, and the ten largest clones take around 6%. Sequencing used whole blood, obtained in connection with sensitization to the hapten diphenylcyclopropenone (DPC). The receptors were sampled from a woman aged 18-30 years with alopecia areata. Some clones in this sample may be carry-over from other donors' samples.

The sample holds many counts of this clonotype. This rearrangement joins TRBV7-2 to TRBJ1-2, with D unclear. The V end lost 1 base, the J end lost 1 base, and 10 bases lay between the germline ends. Germline CDR1 reads SGHTA; CDR2 reads FQGNSA. This CDR3 is built from 15 residues. CDR3 in DNA: TGTGCCAGCAGCTTAGGCCCAGCCGTTAACTATGGCTACACCTTC. Protein product: CASSLGPAVNYGYTF.

With respect to this clonotype: At one end the junction does not follow the germline gene, possibly because of a read error. V and J are TRBV6-5 and TRBJ2-1; 7 bases line up with TRBD1. CDR3 size: 17 residues. Per the germline V gene, CDR1 is MNHEY and CDR2 is SVGAGI. As DNA, the CDR3 is TGTGCCAGCAGTACTCATAAGAAGGACAGGACCTACAATGAGCAGCTCTTC. It codes for CASSTHKKDRTYNEQLF.

In its sample, this clonotype was seen many times. J is TRBJ1-2 and V is TRBV18; no reliable D call. V gave up 2 bases and J gave up 2 bases, with 15 bases separating them. Per germline, CDR1 KGHSH and CDR2 LQKENI. CDR3 length: 16 amino acids. The chain's CDR3 is CASSPTRSPENYGYTF. The CDR3 coding sequence is TGTGCCAGCTCACCAACCCGCTCGCCGGAGAACTATGGCTACACCTTC.

This clonotype was counted ten times or more. This sequence joins TRBV20-1 and TRBJ2-2, with D tentatively TRBD1 or TRBD2 (5 bases each). The germline CDR1 and CDR2 sequences are DFQATT and SNEGSKA (reference sequence). This CDR3 has 11 amino acids. The chain's CDR3 is CGLRGTGELFF. The CDR3 DNA follows: TGCGGTTTGAGGGGCACCGGGGAGCTGTTTTTT.

This clonotype was counted only a few times. The chain recombines TRBV7-2 with TRBJ2-7; 12 nucleotides agree with TRBD2. The length of the CDR3 is 14 residues. V was pared by 2 bases and J by 6 bases, with 2 bases of the junction left unmatched. Germline V gene data show CDR1 as SGHTA and CDR2 as FQGNSA. The CDR3 bases are TGTGCCAGCAGCTTACTAGCGGGGGGGTCCGAGCAGTACTTC. Residues: CASSLLAGGSEQYF.